This T cell receptor beta chain was sequenced in a study of shared clonotypes between healthy human individuals. Notes on the study in general: In a handful of donors, around 4.5% of naive CD4 clonotypes appeared in common. Naive subsets usually exceeded memory subsets in estimated richness.

The table came from immunoSEQ multiplex PCR; TCRdb's copy has only in-frame clones and leaves some out. The sample yields more than 400,000 clones, approximately 94% seen once. A word on this clone: Its antigen is currently unknown.

From germline, CDR1 is SGHDT and CDR2 YYEEEE. J was trimmed by 4 bases and V by 4 bases; bases with no gene match: 4. CDR3 length: 14 residues. J is TRBJ1-4 and V is TRBV5-6; TRBD1 aligns across 7 bases. The receptor was isolated from a woman younger than 45 in good health. The sample comprised naive CD4+ T cells sorted from blood. Subset indicated: CD45RA+ positively selected. Written as DNA, the CDR3 is TGTGCCAGCAGCCTGGGACAGTTTAATGAAAAACTGTTTTTT. It encodes CASSLGQFNEKLFF.